This TCR beta chain was sequenced during a study of response to subunit inactivated influenza vaccine. V dropped 4 bases and J dropped 5 bases, with 5 bases sitting between them. CDR1 SQVTM and CDR2 ANQGSEA come from the germline V gene. The CDR3 loop spans 10 amino acids. The study's findings and limits: Authors proposed each seasonal influenza vaccination draws in few new T cells.

Worth noting for this clonotype: The antigen remains unidentified.

TCRdb re-called the RT-PCR reads with MiXCR, one entry per CDR3 protein. Of under 800,000 distinct CDR3 sequences listed, 14% were seen once; the top ten hold around 6.5%. The V gene is TRBV29-1, the J gene TRBJ2-5; D gene unclear. Specimen: PBMCs from blood, collected 14 to 15 days before vaccination. The sequence was collected from a man aged 50 to 59 who received an inactivated influenza vaccine. CDR3 coding DNA: TGCAGCGTTGTGACCGAGACCCAGTACTTC. Amino acid sequence: CSVVTETQYF.